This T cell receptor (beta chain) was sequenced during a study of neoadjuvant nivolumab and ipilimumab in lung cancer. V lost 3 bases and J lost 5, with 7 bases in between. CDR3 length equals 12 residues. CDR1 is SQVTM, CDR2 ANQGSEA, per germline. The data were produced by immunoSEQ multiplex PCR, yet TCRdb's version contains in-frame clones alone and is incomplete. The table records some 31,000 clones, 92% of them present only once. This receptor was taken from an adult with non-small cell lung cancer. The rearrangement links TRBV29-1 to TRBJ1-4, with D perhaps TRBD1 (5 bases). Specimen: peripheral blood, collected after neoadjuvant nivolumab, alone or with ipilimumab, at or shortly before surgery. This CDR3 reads CSVETDNEKLFF. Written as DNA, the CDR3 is TGCAGCGTTGAGACAGACAATGAAAAACTGTTTTTT.